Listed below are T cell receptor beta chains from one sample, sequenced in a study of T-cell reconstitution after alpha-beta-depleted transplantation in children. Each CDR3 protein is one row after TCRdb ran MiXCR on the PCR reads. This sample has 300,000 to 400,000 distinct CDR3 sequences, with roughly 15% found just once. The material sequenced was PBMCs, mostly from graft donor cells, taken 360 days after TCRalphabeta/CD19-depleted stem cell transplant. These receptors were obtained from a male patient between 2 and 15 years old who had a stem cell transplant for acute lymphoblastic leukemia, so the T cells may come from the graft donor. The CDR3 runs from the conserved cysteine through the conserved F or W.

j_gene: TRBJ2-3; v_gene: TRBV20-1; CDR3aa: CSARDRMGQGAIDTQYF
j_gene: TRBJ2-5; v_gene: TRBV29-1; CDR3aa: CSVGSSGGETQYF
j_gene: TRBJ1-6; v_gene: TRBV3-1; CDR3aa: CASSQDFPVSPLHF
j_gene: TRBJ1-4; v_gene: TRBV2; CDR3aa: CASSEAVDSPTNEKLFF
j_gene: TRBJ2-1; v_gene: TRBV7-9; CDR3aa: CASSSTSDEQFF
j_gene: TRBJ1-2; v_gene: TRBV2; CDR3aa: CASSVLTGGAGNGYTF
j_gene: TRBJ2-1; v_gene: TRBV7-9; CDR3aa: CASSLAPSGRSNEQFF
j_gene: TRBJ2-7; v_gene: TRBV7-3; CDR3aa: CASSSLTGMQYF
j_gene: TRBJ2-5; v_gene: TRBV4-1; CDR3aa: CASSQVMVGLTTETQYF
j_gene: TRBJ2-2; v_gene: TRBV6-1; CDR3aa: CASSFTGYTGELFF
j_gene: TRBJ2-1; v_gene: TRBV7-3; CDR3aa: CASSPVPGLAGESQFF
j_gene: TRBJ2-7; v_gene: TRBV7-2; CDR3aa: CASSSGLAYEQYF
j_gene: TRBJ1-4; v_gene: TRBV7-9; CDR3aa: CASSFLLTGTQEKLFF
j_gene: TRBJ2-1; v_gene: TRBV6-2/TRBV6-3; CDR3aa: CASSYIAEQFF
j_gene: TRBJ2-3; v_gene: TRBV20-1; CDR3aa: CSARDPRTISHASSTDTQYF
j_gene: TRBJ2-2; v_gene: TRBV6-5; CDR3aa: CASSYTANTGELFF
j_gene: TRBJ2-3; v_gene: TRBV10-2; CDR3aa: CASRMGQRFGTDTQYF
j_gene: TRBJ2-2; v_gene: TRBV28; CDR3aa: CASKKAAGVVTGELFF
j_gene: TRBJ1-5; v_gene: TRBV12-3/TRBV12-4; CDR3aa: CASSFLESNQPQHF
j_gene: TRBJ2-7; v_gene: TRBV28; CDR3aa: CASWNGAHGSYEQYF
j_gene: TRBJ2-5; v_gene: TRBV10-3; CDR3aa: CAIMRGTAQETQYF
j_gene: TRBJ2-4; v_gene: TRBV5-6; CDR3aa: CASSLHRAIQYF
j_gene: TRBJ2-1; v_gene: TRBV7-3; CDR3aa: CASSSIAGSSYNEQFF
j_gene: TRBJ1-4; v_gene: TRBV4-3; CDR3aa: CASSGDRGSTNEKLFF
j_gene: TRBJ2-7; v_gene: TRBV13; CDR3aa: CASSLLAGQQWDMASYEQYF
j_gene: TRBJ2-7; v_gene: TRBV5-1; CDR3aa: CASSWRPKQGDLLVYEQYF
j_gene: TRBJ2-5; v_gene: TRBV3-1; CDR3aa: CASSQDGVAGGPHETQYF
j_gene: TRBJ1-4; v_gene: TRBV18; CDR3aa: CASSPHIHTDEKLFF
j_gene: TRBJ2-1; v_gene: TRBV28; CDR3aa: CASSTLGLAGARSYNEQFF
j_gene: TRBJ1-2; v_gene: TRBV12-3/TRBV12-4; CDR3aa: CASFTPGQGEGYTF
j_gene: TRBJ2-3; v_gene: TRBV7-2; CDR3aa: CASSLGLGRNTDTQYF
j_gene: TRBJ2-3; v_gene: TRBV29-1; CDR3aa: CSVESVTTSTDTQYF
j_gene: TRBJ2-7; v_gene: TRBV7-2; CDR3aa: CASSLSSERRSEEQYF
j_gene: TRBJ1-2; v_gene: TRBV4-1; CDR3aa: CASSQLGRGYTF
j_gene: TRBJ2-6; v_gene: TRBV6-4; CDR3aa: CASIGGISGANVLTF
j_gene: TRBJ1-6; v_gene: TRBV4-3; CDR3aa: CASSQESFNSPLHF
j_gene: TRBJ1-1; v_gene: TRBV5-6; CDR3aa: CASSSYTEAFF
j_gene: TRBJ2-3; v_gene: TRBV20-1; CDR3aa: CSARDRDRLTDTQYF
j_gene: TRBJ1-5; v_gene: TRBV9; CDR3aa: CASSKDRALNQPQHF
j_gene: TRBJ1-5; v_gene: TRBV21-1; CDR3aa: CASSPDPGTGRRQPQHF
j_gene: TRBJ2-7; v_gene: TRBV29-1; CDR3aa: CSVVGREGAYEQYF
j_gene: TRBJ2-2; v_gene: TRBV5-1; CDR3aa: CASSLAGFGGELFF